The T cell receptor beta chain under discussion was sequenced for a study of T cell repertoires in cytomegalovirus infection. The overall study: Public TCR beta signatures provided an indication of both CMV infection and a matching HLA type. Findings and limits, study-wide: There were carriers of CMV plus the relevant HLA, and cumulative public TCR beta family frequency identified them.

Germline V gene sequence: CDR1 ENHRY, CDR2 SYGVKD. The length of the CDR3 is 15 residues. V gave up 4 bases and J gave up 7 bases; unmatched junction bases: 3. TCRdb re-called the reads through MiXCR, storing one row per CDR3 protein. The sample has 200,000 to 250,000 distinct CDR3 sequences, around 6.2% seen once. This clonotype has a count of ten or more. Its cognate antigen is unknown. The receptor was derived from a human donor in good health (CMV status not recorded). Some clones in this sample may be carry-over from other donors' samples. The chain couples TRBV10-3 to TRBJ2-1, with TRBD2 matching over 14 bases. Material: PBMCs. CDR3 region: CAISGRTSGGNEQFF. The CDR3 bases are TGTGCCATCAGTGGAAGGACTAGCGGGGGGAATGAGCAGTTCTTC.